A single sample is the source of the 30 T cell receptor beta chains below, sequenced in a study of blood T cells in healthy people across ages. PCR was performed a second time for about 6 to 12 cycles using a sample-barcoded 5' primer and a J-beta primer mix. TCRdb used MiXCR to reprocess the 5' RACE reads, holding one entry per CDR3 protein. This table holds under 800,000 distinct CDR3 sequences, about 42% found once. Sequencing used blood. The origin of the receptors is an older woman in good health.

The chain couples TRBV30 to TRBJ1-4, with D perhaps TRBD1 (5 bases). Trimming removed 2 bases at V and 3 bases at J, with 10 bases between. The germline CDR1 and CDR2 sequences are GTSNPN and SVGIG (reference sequence). CDR3 length equals 14 residues. CDR3 coding DNA: TGTGCCTGGAGTTGGGTACAGGCTAATGAAAAACTGTTTTTT. It specifies CAWSWVQANEKLFF.

The J gene is TRBJ2-3, the V gene TRBV12-3 or TRBV12-4; TRBD2 agrees at 12 bases. V was clipped by 1 base and J by 5 bases; unmatched bases: 4. The CDR3 is 16 amino acids. Here the CDR3 DNA reads TGTGCCAGCAGTTTAGGACTAGCGGGGGCGGGAGATACGCAGTATTTT. It specifies CASSLGLAGAGDTQYF.

In this sample, this clonotype turned up a few times. A junction boundary mismatches the germline segment, possibly from a read error. This chain connects TRBV6-1 to TRBJ2-4, with a weak D call TRBD1 (5 bases). CDR1 and CDR2 from the germline V gene are MNHNS and SASEGT. The CDR3 length is 14 residues. CDR3 sequence (DNA): TGTGCCAGCAATGAAAGGGGCGCAGGCGACATTCAGTACTTC. The encoded protein is CASNERGAGDIQYF.

With respect to this clonotype: Mismatch with germline at one junction end may stem from a read error. V and J are TRBV4-1 and TRBJ1-6; 8 bases agree with TRBD1. This CDR3 is 16 amino acids long. Germline V gene lookup returns CDR1 MGHRA and CDR2 YSYEKL. CDR3 nucleotide sequence: TGCGCCGGCAGCCAAGATTGGACAGGGTATAATTCACCCCTCCACTTT. Protein sequence: CAGSQDWTGYNSPLHF.

V and J are TRBV27 and TRBJ2-5, with D possibly matching TRBD2 (5 bases). The CDR3 is 14 amino acids. Trimming cost V 8 bases and J 0 bases, with 13 bases left between them. Germline CDR1 MNHEY, CDR2 SMNVEV (reference sequence). The CDR3 DNA is TGTGCCAGCTGCAAGCGGAGTTACCAAGAGACCCAGTACTTC. It encodes CASCKRSYQETQYF.

This sequence joins TRBV12-3 or TRBV12-4 and TRBJ1-2; no reliable D call. The CDR3 consists of 16 residues. V was pared by 1 base and J by 8 bases, with 20 bases between. The CDR3 sequence is CASSLVESGGHRGYTF. Here the CDR3 DNA reads TGTGCCAGCAGTTTAGTAGAATCGGGAGGTCATCGAGGCTACACCTTC.

This clonotype was counted only a few times. The chain links TRBV7-2 to TRBJ2-7; 7 bases are shared with TRBD2. CDR3 length: 14 amino acids. J was trimmed by 2 bases and V by 4 bases; bases with no gene match: 5. CDR1 SGHTA and CDR2 FQGNSA come from the germline V gene. The DNA for the CDR3 is TGTGCCAGCAGCTCCGGGACTACCACCTACGAGCAGTACTTC. This gives the protein CASSSGTTTYEQYF. The variable domain in full, with the rest retrieved from reference TRBV7-2 and TRBJ2-7, is GAGVSQSPSNKVTEKGKDVELRCDPISGHTALYWYRQSLGQGLEFLIYFQGNSAPDKSGLPSDRFSAERTGGSVSTLTIQRTQQEDSAVYLCASSSGTTTYEQYFGPGTRLTVT.

The chain couples TRBV9 to TRBJ2-3; 9 positions agree with TRBD2. Germline V gene lookup returns CDR1 SGDLS and CDR2 YYNGEE. V lost 0 bases, J lost 2 bases, and 4 bases stayed unmatched. The CDR3 spans 16 residues. CDR3 residues: CASSVEAGGPTDTQYF. The CDR3, as DNA: TGTGCCAGCAGCGTAGAAGCGGGAGGCCCCACAGATACGCAGTATTTT.

The chain joins TRBV5-1 to TRBJ2-7; maybe TRBD2 (5 bases). The CDR3 loop spans 13 amino acids. Germline assignment: CDR1 SGHRS and CDR2 YFSETQ. V was clipped by 4 bases and J by 8 bases, with 16 bases between them. The CDR3 sequence: CASSPVEAVKQYF. CDR3 nucleotide sequence: TGCGCCAGCAGCCCCGTGGAGGCGGTTAAGCAGTACTTC.

The J gene is TRBJ1-1, the V gene TRBV20-1, with TRBD1 matching 7 bases. V trimming: 7 bases; J trimming: 5 bases; junction bases outside the gene matches: 10. The length of the CDR3 is 13 residues. Germline-derived CDR1 and CDR2 are DFQATT and SNEGSKA (reference sequence). CDR3 nucleotide sequence: TGCAGTGTTCGAGGGGGCCCGCAGACTGAAGCTTTCTTT. Translation: CSVRGGPQTEAFF.

This chain joins TRBV6-2 or TRBV6-3 and TRBJ2-5, with D perhaps matching TRBD1 (5 bases). TRBJ2-7 explains the end of the DNA better; the J call may be wrong. The CDR3 has 14 amino acids. Per the germline V gene, CDR1 is MNHEY and CDR2 is SVGEGT. The CDR3 is CASSYGQGGSEQYF. The CDR3 nucleotides are TGTGCCAGCAGTTATGGCCAGGGTGGATCCGAGCAGTACTTC.

This chain joins TRBV5-1 and TRBJ1-2; TRBD1 matches 7 bases. V lost 4 bases, J lost 11 bases, and 14 bases stayed unmatched. Looked up from germline, CDR1 is SGHRS and CDR2 is YFSETQ. CDR3 length equals 14 residues. CDR3 amino acids: CASSRDGTERGYTF. CDR3 coding DNA: TGCGCCAGCAGCCGCGACGGGACAGAGAGAGGATACACCTTC.

The chain uses TRBV12-3 or TRBV12-4 and TRBJ2-3; 9 bases fit TRBD2. Trimming removed 6 bases from V and 8 bases from J; junction bases left unmatched: 9. The CDR3 runs to 14 residues. The CDR3 region has the DNA TGTGCCAGCAGATCTCTAGCGGGGCCCGGTACGCAGTATTTT. Translated, it gives CASRSLAGPGTQYF.

The chain joins TRBV27 to TRBJ1-2, with D unclear. This CDR3 is built from 16 residues. The V gene lost 3 bases and the J gene lost 4 bases, with 18 bases spanning the gap. Germline V lookup: CDR1 MNHEY, CDR2 SMNVEV (reference sequence). The CDR3 DNA sequence: TGTGCCAGCAGTTTTGAGCCTGCAGGAGTTTCCTATGGCTACACCTTC. This translates into CASSFEPAGVSYGYTF.

Here the CDR3 DNA reads TGTGCCAGCAGTCCCGGTCAACCTGCCCTCCTCTCCACCTTC. Its translation is CASSPGQPALLSTF. V gene TRBV7-2 combines with J gene TRBJ1-2; no clear D. Between the trimmed V and J ends, which lost 6 bases and 13 bases, there was a span of 24 bases. This CDR3 spans 14 amino acids. CDR1 is SGHTA and CDR2 is FQGNSA in the germline V gene.

V gene TRBV28 combines with J gene TRBJ2-6; maybe TRBD1 (5 bases). Germline lookup yields CDR1 MDHEN and CDR2 SYDVKM. The CDR3 is 18 amino acids. V was pared by 2 bases and J by 0 bases, with 14 bases between. The chain's CDR3 is CASSLSPGRGSGANVLTF. In DNA form, the CDR3 reads TGTGCCAGCAGTTTAAGTCCGGGTAGGGGCTCTGGGGCCAACGTCCTGACTTTC.

The V and J genes are TRBV7-8 and TRBJ2-1, with TRBD2 matching over 8 bases. The J call is in doubt because the DNA end fits TRBJ2-7 better. CDR3 length: 17 amino acids. Per germline, CDR1 SGHVS and CDR2 FQNEAQ. The CDR3 DNA follows: TGTGCCAGCAGCTTAATGGCTAGCGGGTGGTCCTACAATGAGCAGTACTTC. It specifies CASSLMASGWSYNEQYF.

V and J are TRBV12-3 or TRBV12-4 and TRBJ1-2; D gene uncertain. Trimming took off 6 bases at V and 4 bases at J, with 12 bases between the two ends. This CDR3 is 13 amino acids long. CDR3 nucleotides: TGTGCCAGCAGCCACGACAATACCTATGGCTACACCTTC. Translation: CASSHDNTYGYTF.

The chain recombines TRBV10-3 with TRBJ2-1; D possibly corresponds to TRBD1 (6 bases). Germline CDR1 and CDR2: ENHRY and SYGVKD. V shed 4 bases and J shed 1 base, with 8 bases lying between them. The CDR3 is 14 amino acids. CDR3 sequence reads: CAISGDISYNEQFF. The CDR3 DNA reads TGTGCCATCAGTGGGGACATTTCCTACAATGAGCAGTTCTTC.

This clonotype was counted a single time. The V gene is TRBV9, the J gene TRBJ2-7, with 9 bases matching TRBD2. The CDR3 runs 13 residues. The junction had 4 bases not matched to a gene; V was cut back by 6 bases and J by 3 bases. The germline CDR1 and CDR2 sequences are SGDLS and YYNGEE. The CDR3 bases are TGTGCCAGCAACAGAGCGGGAGGCTACGAGCAGTACTTC. Translation gives CASNRAGGYEQYF.

The CDR3 sequence: CASSRGQGTQYF. As DNA, the CDR3 is TGTGCCAGCAGTAGAGGACAGGGGACTCAGTACTTC. The chain links TRBV12-3 or TRBV12-4 to TRBJ2-5, with TRBD1 matching over 9 bases. The V segment lost 5 bases and the J segment 11 bases; nucleotides outside the gene matches: 6. This CDR3 comprises 12 residues.

The chain joins TRBV12-3 or TRBV12-4 to TRBJ2-1; the match to TRBD1 covers 8 bases. This CDR3 has 15 amino acids. Germline trimming cut 2 bases from V and 7 bases from J; bases unmatched to any gene: 7. The CDR3 loop is CASSLTDRGQNEQFF. The CDR3 nucleotides read TGTGCCAGCAGTTTAACCGACAGGGGTCAGAATGAGCAGTTCTTC.

This clonotype has a handful of counts. V and J are TRBV3-1 and TRBJ2-3; D may be TRBD1 (5 bases). The CDR3 consists of 15 residues. Per the germline V gene, CDR1 is LGHDT and CDR2 is YNNKEL (reference sequence). Trimming removed 4 bases at V and 5 bases at J, with 16 bases between. Here the CDR3 DNA reads TGTGCCAGCAGCCCACCAGGGATGGCGCAAGATACGCAGTATTTT. This sequence encodes CASSPPGMAQDTQYF.

The chain has TRBV20-1 and TRBJ2-1; TRBD2 matches at 8 bases. CDR3 length equals 13 residues. Germline V lookup: CDR1 DFQATT, CDR2 SNEGSKA (reference sequence). The V gene end was trimmed by 5 bases and the J gene end by 8 bases; junction bases not matched to a gene: 8. CDR3 protein: CSAPAGGIDEQFF. The CDR3 DNA follows: TGCAGTGCTCCGGCGGGGGGCATAGATGAGCAGTTCTTC.

The table lists this clonotype with a few counts. The V and J genes are TRBV19 and TRBJ1-2; 8 nucleotides match TRBD1. The J segment lost 0 bases and the V segment lost 11 bases, leaving 17 bases of the junction unmatched. Germline V gene data show CDR1 as LNHDA and CDR2 as SQIVND (reference sequence). This CDR3 spans 17 amino acids. The CDR3: CALMTIRDRFSNYGYTF. CDR3 nucleotides: TGTGCCCTGATGACGATCCGGGACAGGTTTTCTAACTATGGCTACACCTTC.

This clonotype was seen a handful of times. The V gene is TRBV29-1, the J gene TRBJ2-2; D is unclear. V lost 4 bases and J 15 bases, leaving 15 bases between the germline ends. Germline CDR1 reads SQVTM; CDR2 reads ANQGSEA. This CDR3 comprises 11 residues. CDR3 coding DNA: TGCAGCGTTGGTGTAGGGCCGGTGATGTTTTTT. This sequence encodes CSVGVGPVMFF.

This clonotype was seen a handful of times. V gene TRBV5-5 combines with J gene TRBJ1-1; D not certain. Germline CDR1 is SGHKS and CDR2 is YYEKEE (reference sequence). The CDR3 has 13 residues. Between the trimmed V and J ends, which lost 6 bases and 0 bases, there was a span of 9 bases. In DNA form, the CDR3 reads TGTGCCAGCATAGGCCCATTGAACACTGAAGCTTTCTTT. This gives the protein CASIGPLNTEAFF. Supplemented by reference TRBV5-5 and TRBJ1-1, the full variable domain reads DAGVTQSPTHLIKTRGQQVTLRCSPISGHKSVSWYQQVLGQGPQFIFQYYEKEERGRGNFPDRFSARQFPNYSSELNVNALLLGDSALYLCASIGPLNTEAFFGQGTRLTVV.

V gene TRBV6-5 combines with J gene TRBJ1-2; D is possibly TRBD1 (5 bases). This CDR3 contains 15 residues. Trimming removed 2 bases from V and 4 bases from J, with 14 bases in between. Germline V gene data show CDR1 as MNHEY and CDR2 as SVGAGI. CDR3 protein: CASSYLQGVIYGYTF. DNA for the CDR3: TGTGCCAGCAGTTACCTGCAGGGCGTAATCTATGGCTACACCTTC.

The chain has TRBV24-1 and TRBJ1-1, with no clear D. The germline CDR1 and CDR2 sequences are KGHDR and SFDVKD. The CDR3 is 11 amino acids. V was clipped by 6 bases and J by 4 bases, with 5 bases between them. CDR3 DNA: TGTGCCACCAGTACGGGCACTGAAGCTTTCTTT. It yields the protein CATSTGTEAFF.

V and J are TRBV27 and TRBJ1-2, with 7 bases fitting TRBD1. V was clipped by 10 bases and J by 1 base; unmatched bases: 9. The CDR3 extends over 14 amino acids. The germline V gene has CDR1 MNHEY and CDR2 SMNVEV (reference sequence). CDR3 region: CATSTTGLNYGYTF. CDR3 nucleotide sequence: TGTGCCACTTCTACGACAGGGCTTAACTATGGCTACACCTTC.